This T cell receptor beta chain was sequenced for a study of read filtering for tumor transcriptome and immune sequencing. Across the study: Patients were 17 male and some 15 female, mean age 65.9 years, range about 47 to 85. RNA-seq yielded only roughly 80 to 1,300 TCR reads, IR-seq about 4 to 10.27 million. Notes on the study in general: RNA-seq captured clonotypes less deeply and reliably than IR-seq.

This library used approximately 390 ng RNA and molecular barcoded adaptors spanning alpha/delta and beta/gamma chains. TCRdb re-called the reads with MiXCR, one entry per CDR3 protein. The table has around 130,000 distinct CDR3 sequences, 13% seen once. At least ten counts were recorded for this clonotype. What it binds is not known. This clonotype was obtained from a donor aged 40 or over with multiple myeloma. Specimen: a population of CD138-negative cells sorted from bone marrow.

The CDR3 spells CSALPSGGALAKNIQYF. CDR3 coding DNA: TGCAGTGCGCTCCCTAGCGGGGGGGCCCTGGCCAAAAACATTCAGTACTTC. V usage is TRBV20-1 and J usage is TRBJ2-4; TRBD2 matches 12 bases. The V and J ends lost 6 bases and 1 base, in that order; junction bases with no gene match: 10. The germline V gene has CDR1 DFQATT and CDR2 SNEGSKA (reference sequence). This CDR3 has 17 residues.